This TCR beta chain was captured in a study of beta chain features in type 1 diabetes. General study results and limits: Type 1 diabetes patients showed a moderate but significant shortening of TCRB CDR3s in all four CD4+ subsets.

This CDR3 region has 15 residues. The ends were cut back, 1 base at V and 1 base at J, with 9 bases in the middle. Germline V gene sequence: CDR1 MDHEN, CDR2 SYDVKM. Expressed TCRB transcripts got sequenced, as all isolated RNA was reverse transcribed. Profiled with immunoSEQ multiplex PCR; TCRdb holds only in-frame clones, not every one. This table holds 100,000 to 150,000 clones, approximately 10% found once. As to this clone: Its matching antigen is unknown.

This receptor was taken from a man aged 25-45 years with type 1 diabetes. Sequenced input: central memory CD4+ T cells from blood. The V gene is TRBV28, the J gene TRBJ2-3; D possibly corresponds to TRBD2 (5 bases). The CDR3 bases are TGTGCCAGCAGTTTATTATTAGCGCGCACAGATACGCAGTATTTT. The encoded protein is CASSLLLARTDTQYF.